This passage covers 12 T cell receptor beta chains from one sample sequenced in a study of cytomegalovirus exposure and HLA in healthy donors. The primer mix had 60 Vbeta and 13 Jbeta primers. Assay: immunoSEQ multiplex PCR; the TCRdb copy retains only in-frame clones and omits some. This sample has 60,000 or so clones; more than 70% occur once, and the top ten carry under 30%. The sequencing input was PBMCs. These receptors came from a woman aged 35 to 49 in good health and CMV-seropositive.

The CDR3 reads CASSWDRGPSLSGNTIYF. The CDR3 DNA is TGTGCCAGCAGCTGGGACAGGGGACCTTCCCTCTCTGGAAACACCATATATTTT. This sequence joins TRBV21-1 and TRBJ1-3; TRBD1 reflects the table's D call only, with no check against the DNA. TRBV21-1 is noted as a pseudogene. The CDR3 spans 18 residues.

The V gene is TRBV18, the J gene TRBJ2-7; maybe TRBD2 (6 bases). With 2 bases removed from V and 6 bases from J, the gap between germline ends came to 11 bases. Germline V gene data show CDR1 as KGHSH and CDR2 as LQKENI. The CDR3 consists of 13 residues. The CDR3 region has the DNA TGTGCCAGCTCACCAGGGGCGCGGGGCGAGCAGTACTTC. The encoded protein is CASSPGARGEQYF.

This clone was seen a few times. The CDR3 loop is CASSLVVGDSQPQHF. The CDR3 nucleotides are TGTGCCAGCAGCTTAGTGGTAGGGGATAGTCAGCCCCAGCATTTT. The J gene is TRBJ1-5, the V gene TRBV7-8, with D possibly being TRBD1 (5 bases). The V end lost 1 base, the J end lost 6 bases, and 13 bases lay between the germline ends. The CDR3 covers 15 residues. Germline V gene sequence: CDR1 SGHVS, CDR2 FQNEAQ.

The V call is TRBV18, the J call TRBJ1-2; no firm D call. From germline, CDR1 is KGHSH and CDR2 LQKENI. CDR3 length: 15 residues. With 3 bases removed from V and 7 bases from J, the gap between germline ends came to 18 bases. CDR3 nucleotide sequence: TGTGCCAGCTCACCCGACCTAAAGCACAGCTCTGGCTACACCTTC. This encodes CASSPDLKHSSGYTF.

As DNA, the CDR3 is TGTGCCAGCAGTCGGGACAGAATGAGGAACACTGAAGCTTTCTTT. Translated, it gives CASSRDRMRNTEAFF. The chain combines TRBV2 with TRBJ1-1; 7 nucleotides line up with TRBD1. The CDR3 is 15 amino acids. The V segment lost 5 bases and the J segment 1 base; nucleotides outside the gene matches: 7. Germline assignment: CDR1 SNHLY and CDR2 FYNNEI.

This clone was seen a single time. This sequence joins TRBV19 and TRBJ2-7, with 8 bases aligning to TRBD2. After removal of 5 bases from V and 4 bases from J, the junction contained 7 bases not matched to a gene. Germline assignment: CDR1 LNHDA and CDR2 SQIVND (reference sequence). The CDR3 length is 14 residues. CDR3 DNA sequence: TGTGCCAGTAGTTCAGGACTAGCAGTTTACGAGCAGTACTTC. It encodes CASSSGLAVYEQYF.

The chain joins TRBV15 to TRBJ1-3; D remains ambiguous. This CDR3 has 13 amino acids. Trimming left V 3 bases short and J 4 bases short, with 7 bases between. CDR1 and CDR2 from the germline V gene are LNHNV and YYDKDF (reference sequence). The CDR3, as DNA: TGTGCCACCAGCAGGACAAGAGGAAACACCATATATTTT. It specifies CATSRTRGNTIYF.

This rearrangement joins TRBV11-2 to TRBJ2-1, with unresolved D. The germline gives CDR1 SGHAT, CDR2 FQNNGV. V was cut by 2 bases and J by 2 bases, with 10 bases left in between. The CDR3 is 15 residues long. CDR3 sequence: CASSLRPQAYNEQFF. CDR3 DNA: TGTGCCAGCAGCTTACGACCCCAGGCCTACAATGAGCAGTTCTTC.

The chain employs TRBV29-1 and TRBJ1-2, with TRBD1 matching over 11 bases. CDR1 and CDR2 from the germline V gene are SQVTM and ANQGSEA. V trimming: 4 bases; J trimming: 3 bases; junction bases outside the gene matches: 4. The CDR3 loop spans 14 amino acids. The CDR3 is CSVGTGGAYYGYTF. DNA for the CDR3: TGCAGCGTTGGGACAGGGGGCGCCTACTATGGCTACACCTTC. The variable domain in full, with the rest retrieved from reference TRBV29-1 and TRBJ1-2, is SAVISQKPSRDICQRGTSLTIQCQVDSQVTMMFWYRQQPGQSLTLIATANQGSEATYESGFVIDKFPISRPNLTFSTLTVSNMSPEDSSIYLCSVGTGGAYYGYTFGSGTRLTVV.

The table lists this clone with a count of one. The chain is built from TRBV30 and TRBJ1-4; D may be TRBD1 (5 bases). Per the germline V gene, CDR1 is GTSNPN and CDR2 is SVGIG (reference sequence). The CDR3 has 14 amino acids. V lost 0 bases and J 6 bases, leaving 11 bases between the germline ends. CDR3 region: CAWSVGRVYEKLFF. The DNA of the CDR3 is TGTGCCTGGAGTGTGGGCAGGGTTTATGAAAAACTGTTTTTT. The complete variable domain, with remaining parts taken from reference TRBV30 and TRBJ1-4, reads SQTIHQWPATLVQPVGSPLSLECTVEGTSNPNLYWYRQAAGRGLQLLFYSVGIGQISSEVPQNLSASRPQDRQFILSSKKLLLSDSGFYLCAWSVGRVYEKLFFGSGTQLSVL.

This rearrangement joins TRBV6-5 to TRBJ2-1, with D maybe TRBD2 (5 bases). V was clipped by 2 bases and J by 10 bases, with 9 bases between them. CDR1 is MNHEY, CDR2 SVGAGI, per germline. The CDR3 has 12 amino acids. The CDR3 DNA follows: TGTGCCAGCAGTTACATTGGAGGAGAGCAGTTCTTC. It yields the protein CASSYIGGEQFF.

The gene calls are TRBV5-1 and TRBJ1-1; unclear D gene. The germline CDR1 and CDR2 sequences are SGHRS and YFSETQ. Trimming shortened V by 0 bases and J by 5 bases, and 14 bases separated the two germline ends. The CDR3 runs to 15 residues. In DNA, the CDR3 is TGCGCCAGCAGCTTGGGGGCTCAGAAAGAGACTGAAGCTTTCTTT. Translating gives CASSLGAQKETEAFF.